This T cell receptor beta chain was retrieved from a study of shared clonotypes between healthy human individuals. Study-wide results and caveats: Sorted-subset sequencing was shown by rarefaction to be incomplete despite large depth. Clonotypes shared by all four sorted-subset donors had higher generation probabilities than non-shared clonotypes.

Each subset's genomic DNA was split evenly across several immunoSEQ plates. Original data processing: Filtering differed since immunoSEQ provided only junctions, with no quality scores. Profiling relied on immunoSEQ multiplex PCR, and the TCRdb table lists in-frame clones only, not all of them. Clone size and V and J calls were adopted from that table, with D and trimming inferred from the DNA. The sample lists about 1 million clones; about 80% were seen once. The CDR3 length is 15 residues. The V gene's germline CDR1 is SGHAT and CDR2 FQNNGV. Deletions cut 5 bases from V and 4 bases from J, with 15 bases between. In regard to this clone: Its antigen is currently unknown.

The specimen was memory CD4+ T cells sorted from blood. Stated subset: CD45RA-negative fraction. The V call is TRBV11-2, the J call TRBJ1-5; D might be TRBD1 (6 bases). The source of this sequence is a man aged 18 to 29 in good health. CDR3 in amino acids: CASSVGGSVNQPQHF. The CDR3 DNA reads TGTGCCAGCAGCGTAGGGGGGTCAGTTAATCAGCCCCAGCATTTT.